This T cell receptor (beta chain) was identified in a study of blood T cell repertoires in COVID-19. The overall study: Acute and convalescent COVID-19 specimens originated in the United States, Italy and Spain. In each case, the material was cDNA or gDNA derived from T cells, B-cell-depleted T cells, or PBMCs.

Source study methods: Reference gene primer amplification yielded estimated nucleated cell counts. Using immunoSEQ multiplex PCR, the repertoire was profiled, and TCRdb retains in-frame clones only, with some absent. D and trimming come from the DNA, and the V and J calls and clone size come from that table. The repertoire holds about 170,000 clones, with 88% as singletons. V trimming: 4 bases; J trimming: 3 bases; junction bases outside the gene matches: 11. The CDR3 covers 17 residues. Germline CDR1 and CDR2: LGHNA and YNFKEQ. The TCR comes from a man in his fifties who had recovered from COVID-19. The sequenced material came from peripheral blood. The chain links TRBV4-2 to TRBJ2-5, with 10 bases matching TRBD1. CDR3 amino acids: CASSRRDRGAGEETQYF. The CDR3 bases are TGTGCCAGCAGCCGCCGGGACAGGGGCGCGGGGGAAGAGACCCAGTACTTC.